This record looks at one T cell receptor (beta chain) sequence and its context. TCRdb's table, derived via immunoSEQ multiplex PCR, lists solely in-frame clones and lacks some. The data hold roughly 71,000 clones, with around 83% observed a single time. These data are taken from a study of OX40 agonist ivuxolimab in advanced cancers. With 4 bases removed from V and 5 bases from J, the gap between germline ends came to 17 bases. The CDR3 has 15 residues. CDR1 is SGDLS and CDR2 is YYNGEE in the germline V gene. This clonotype originated in an adult with an advanced solid tumor such as melanoma, head and neck, liver or kidney cancer. The specimen was CD4+ or CD8+ T cells sorted from blood, collected in a trial of the OX40 agonist ivuxolimab. The V gene is TRBV9, the J gene TRBJ2-3; TRBD2 is a possible D gene (5 bases). The DNA for the CDR3 is TGTGCCAGCAGCTTCCGTGGCGGGTACCTAGATACGCAGTATTTT. Translated: CASSFRGGYLDTQYF.